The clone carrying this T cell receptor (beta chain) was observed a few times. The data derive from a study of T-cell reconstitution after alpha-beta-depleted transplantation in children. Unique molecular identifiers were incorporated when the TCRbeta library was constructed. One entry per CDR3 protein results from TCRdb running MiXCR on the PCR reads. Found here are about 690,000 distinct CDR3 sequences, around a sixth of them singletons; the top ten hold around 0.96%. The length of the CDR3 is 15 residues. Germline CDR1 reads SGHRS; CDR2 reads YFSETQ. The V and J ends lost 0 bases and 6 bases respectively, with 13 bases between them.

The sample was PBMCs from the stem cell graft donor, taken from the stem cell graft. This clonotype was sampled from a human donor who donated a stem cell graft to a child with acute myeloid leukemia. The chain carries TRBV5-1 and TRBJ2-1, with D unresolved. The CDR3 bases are TGCGCCAGCAGCTTGGGGGCTACAGAATTCAATGAGCAGTTCTTC. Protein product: CASSLGATEFNEQFF.